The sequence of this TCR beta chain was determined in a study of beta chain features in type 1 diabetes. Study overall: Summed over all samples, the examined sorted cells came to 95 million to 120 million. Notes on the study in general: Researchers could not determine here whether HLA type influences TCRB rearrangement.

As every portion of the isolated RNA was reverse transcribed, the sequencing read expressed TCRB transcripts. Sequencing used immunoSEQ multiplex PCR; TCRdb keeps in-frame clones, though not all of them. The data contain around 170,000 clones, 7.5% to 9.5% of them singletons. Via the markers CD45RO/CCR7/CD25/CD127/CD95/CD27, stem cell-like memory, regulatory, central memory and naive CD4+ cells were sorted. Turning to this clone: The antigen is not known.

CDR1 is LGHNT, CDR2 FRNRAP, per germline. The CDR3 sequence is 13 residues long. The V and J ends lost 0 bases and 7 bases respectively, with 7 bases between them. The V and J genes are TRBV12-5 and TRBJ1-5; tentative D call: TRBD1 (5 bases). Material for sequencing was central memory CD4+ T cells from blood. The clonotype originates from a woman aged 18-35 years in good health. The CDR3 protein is CASGLVGEQPQHF. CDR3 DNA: TGTGCTAGTGGTTTGGTAGGGGAACAGCCCCAGCATTTT.